What follows are 17 T cell receptor beta chains derived from one specimen sequenced in a study of cytomegalovirus exposure and HLA in healthy donors. Primers included in the PCR were 60 Vbeta and 13 Jbeta primers. Sequenced by immunoSEQ multiplex PCR; TCRdb stores in-frame clones only, minus some. The sample contains approximately 190,000 clones, under 90% of which appear only once. Sequencing was done on a sample of PBMCs. The source is a boy aged 2-9 years in good health and CMV-seronegative.

This clone was detected only a few times. V and J are TRBV4-3 and TRBJ1-3; D might be TRBD1 (5 bases). The CDR3 loop spans 18 amino acids. V was cut by 0 bases and J by 3 bases, with 18 bases left in between. Germline CDR1 reads LGHNA; CDR2 reads YSLEER. CDR3 in amino acids: CASSQDKSGGEGGNTIYF. In DNA, the CDR3 is TGCGCCAGCAGCCAAGATAAGAGCGGGGGAGAAGGTGGAAACACCATATATTTT.

The V and J genes are TRBV4-1 and TRBJ1-4, with 7 bases identical to TRBD1. The germline V gene has CDR1 MGHRA and CDR2 YSYEKL. Trimming removed 2 bases from V and 6 bases from J; junction bases left unmatched: 9. CDR3 size: 16 residues. In DNA, the CDR3 is TGCGCCAGCAGCCAAAGGGAGGCCACAGGGGATGAAAAACTGTTTTTT. Amino acids: CASSQREATGDEKLFF.

The chain carries TRBV5-6 and TRBJ1-2, with TRBD1 identical over 9 bases. CDR1 is SGHDT, CDR2 YYEEEE, per germline. V dropped 4 bases and J dropped 4; count of bases not matched to a gene: 11. The CDR3 is made up of 16 amino acids. CDR3 sequence (DNA): TGTGCCAGCAGCCTCATCTCGACAGGGGGGTCCTATGGCTACACCTTC. Residues: CASSLISTGGSYGYTF.

This sequence joins TRBV29-1 and TRBJ2-5; TRBD2 matches 7 bases. The DNA end lines up better with TRBJ2-7; the J call may be wrong. Germline-derived CDR1 and CDR2 are SQVTM and ANQGSEA. The CDR3 has 13 amino acids. CDR3 DNA: TGCAGCGTTACGGACCCAGCGGGGCGCGAGCAGTACTTC. Its protein product is CSVTDPAGREQYF.

V and J are TRBV18 and TRBJ2-7; D uncertain. This CDR3 comprises 14 residues. Germline V gives CDR1 KGHSH, CDR2 LQKENI. V was shortened by 6 bases and J by 0 bases, with 12 bases between the two germline ends. CDR3 sequence (DNA): TGTGCCAGCTCGGTTTCAGGATTCTCCTACGAGCAGTACTTC. Translating gives CASSVSGFSYEQYF.

This chain uses TRBV5-4 with TRBJ1-5, with a possible D match to TRBD1 (6 bases). Per germline, CDR1 SGHNT and CDR2 YYREEE (reference sequence). Trimming cost V 7 bases and J 7 bases, with 15 bases left between them. This CDR3 region has 13 residues. The CDR3 loop reads CASGQGLGQPQHF. The CDR3 DNA sequence: TGTGCCAGCGGCCAGGGGTTAGGGCAGCCCCAGCATTTT.

The rearrangement links TRBV11-3 to TRBJ2-3; D might be TRBD2 (6 bases). The CDR3 runs 17 residues. The germline V and J ends were trimmed by 0 bases and 3 bases, with 16 bases remaining between them. CDR1 SGHNT and CDR2 YENEEA come from the germline V gene. CDR3 in DNA: TGTGCCAGCAGCTTAGAGGGTTTCGGGGGACCTACAGATACGCAGTATTTT. Translated, it gives CASSLEGFGGPTDTQYF.

V gene TRBV7-2 combines with J gene TRBJ2-5, with a tentative D call TRBD2 (5 bases). The CDR3 runs to 14 residues. Germline CDR1 and CDR2: SGHTA and FQGNSA. Trimming left V 3 bases short and J 4 bases short, with 12 bases between. The CDR3 sequence: CASSFNLALETQYF. The CDR3 DNA follows: TGTGCCAGCAGCTTTAACCTAGCACTAGAGACCCAGTACTTC.

The V call is TRBV7-9, the J call TRBJ2-5, with unresolved D. The germline V gene has CDR1 SEHNR and CDR2 FQNEAQ (reference sequence). With 10 bases removed from V and 5 bases from J, the gap between germline ends came to 14 bases. The CDR3 sequence is 12 residues long. For the CDR3, the DNA is TGTGCCAACGAAGATTGGGCGGAGACCCAGTACTTC. Translation: CANEDWAETQYF.

V is TRBV6-6 and J is TRBJ1-2; 10 nucleotides line up with TRBD1. The CDR3 has 15 residues. CDR1 is MNHNY, CDR2 SVGAGI, per germline (reference sequence). V was clipped by 6 bases and J by 5 bases; unmatched bases: 9. Written as DNA, the CDR3 is TGTGCCAGCAGCCGCGAGGGACAGGGGATATATGGCTACACCTTC. This translates into CASSREGQGIYGYTF.

V gene TRBV6-6 combines with J gene TRBJ1-3; no definite D call. V was trimmed by 3 bases and J by 4 bases, leaving 16 bases between them. The CDR3 consists of 16 residues. Per the germline V gene, CDR1 is MNHNY and CDR2 is SVGAGI (reference sequence). CDR3: CASSYYPPEEGNTIYF. The DNA of the CDR3 is TGTGCCAGCAGTTATTACCCCCCCGAGGAGGGAAACACCATATATTTT.

In its sample, this clone was seen a few times. The gene calls are TRBV5-8 and TRBJ2-7; tentatively, D is TRBD2 (5 bases). The CDR3 consists of 13 residues. V shed 0 bases and J shed 4 bases, with 8 bases lying between them. Germline V gene lookup returns CDR1 SGHTS and CDR2 YDEGEE. CDR3 loop: CASSLAGEYEQYF. The CDR3 DNA reads as TGTGCCAGCAGCTTGGCCGGGGAATACGAGCAGTACTTC.

The chain carries TRBV23-1 and TRBJ2-6; weak D call: TRBD1 (6 bases). TRBV23-1 qualifies as an ORF whose function is uncertain. The CDR3 runs to 17 residues. Trimming removed 5 bases from V and 0 bases from J, with 14 bases in between. The CDR3 sequence: CASSFDRRRSGANVLTF. The CDR3 nucleotides are TGCGCCAGCAGTTTTGACAGGCGCCGCTCTGGGGCCAACGTCCTGACTTTC.

The chain joins TRBV7-3 to TRBJ2-7, with 10 positions matching TRBD1. CDR1 is SGHTA, CDR2 FQGTGA, per germline. The CDR3 totals 14 residues. The trim removed 5 bases at V and 3 bases at J, leaving 4 bases unmatched. The CDR3, as DNA: TGTGCCAGCAGCCCCGGGACAGGGGACTACGAGCAGTACTTC. It specifies CASSPGTGDYEQYF.

The genes are TRBV4-3 and TRBJ2-5, with a tentative D call TRBD2 (5 bases). Germline CDR1 is LGHNA and CDR2 is YSLEER. This CDR3 has 15 residues. V shed 4 bases and J shed 2 bases, with 14 bases lying between them. CDR3 amino acids: CASSPGGTRQETQYF. CDR3 nucleotide sequence: TGCGCCAGCAGCCCCGGAGGAACTAGACAAGAGACCCAGTACTTC.

The chain links TRBV6-5 to TRBJ2-7; D gene unclear. CDR1 MNHEY and CDR2 SVGAGI come from the germline V gene. The CDR3 runs to 14 residues. V was pared by 1 base and J by 5 bases, with 12 bases between. CDR3 in DNA: TGTGCCAGCAGTTACTTAGCCGGAGCGAACGAGCAGTACTTC. This gives the protein CASSYLAGANEQYF.

This chain links TRBV7-6 with TRBJ2-3; TRBD1 might be the D (6 bases). With 4 bases removed from V and 2 bases from J, the gap between germline ends came to 16 bases. Germline V CDR1 and CDR2: SGHVS, FNYEAQ. The CDR3 totals 16 residues. The CDR3 protein is CASSSDRTLPTDTQYF. The CDR3 DNA is TGTGCCAGCAGCTCCGACAGGACCCTGCCCACAGATACGCAGTATTTT.